The clone carrying this T cell receptor (beta chain) was recorded only once. The table came from immunoSEQ multiplex PCR; TCRdb's copy has only in-frame clones and leaves some out. The repertoire has roughly 15,000 clones, 74% of them found once; the top ten carry 61%. This entry comes from a study of T cell repertoires in MIS-A myocarditis. Germline V lookup: CDR1 LGHNA, CDR2 YNFKEQ. With 3 bases removed from V and 0 bases from J, the gap between germline ends came to 9 bases. The CDR3 has 14 amino acids. The chain couples TRBV4-2 to TRBJ2-7; D remains ambiguous. The receptor comes from a man between 18 and 29 years old with fulminant myocarditis from multisystem inflammatory syndrome in adults (MIS-A) after COVID-19. Material for sequencing was left ventricle heart tissue obtained at autopsy. This CDR3 reads CASSHLRSSYEQYF. The CDR3 region has the DNA TGTGCCAGCAGCCATTTACGGAGCTCCTACGAGCAGTACTTC.